This record concerns one T cell receptor (beta chain) sequence. Trimming at V came to 5 bases and at J to 8 bases, leaving 8 bases not matched to a gene. The germline gives CDR1 SGHVS, CDR2 FQNEAQ. The CDR3 has 15 amino acids. TCRdb's copy holds only in-frame clones and misses some; the assay was immunoSEQ multiplex PCR. The table shows some 100,000 clones, with less than 90% occurring only once. This specimen comes from a study of blood T cell repertoires in COVID-19. The rearrangement links TRBV7-8 to TRBJ2-1, with 11 bases that match TRBD1. Material for sequencing was peripheral blood. The receptor's source is a young man in a cohort sampled during active COVID-19. The CDR3 coding sequence is TGTGCCAGCAGCCCGGACAGGGGGCTCTTGGATGAGCAGTTCTTC. Translating it yields CASSPDRGLLDEQFF.